This T cell receptor beta chain is from a study of glioma-infiltrating T cells after dendritic cell vaccination. The protocol was immunoSEQ multiplex PCR, while the TCRdb copy is restricted to in-frame clones and leaves out a portion. The table lists 90,000 to 95,000 clones, 81% of them singletons. Time point indicated: after dendritic cell vaccination, including at tumor progression/relapse. This clone was counted only a few times. The CDR3 is made up of 15 amino acids. V lost 0 bases, J lost 5 bases, and 16 bases lay in between. CDR1 is SQVTM and CDR2 is ANQGSEA in the germline V gene. V gene TRBV29-1 combines with J gene TRBJ1-2; weak D call: TRBD1 (5 bases). The TCR originated in a human donor with glioblastoma. The material sequenced was blood, taken after dendritic cell vaccination. CDR3 residues: CSVEESGRELYGYTF. The CDR3 bases are TGCAGCGTTGAAGAGTCGGGACGGGAGTTGTATGGCTACACCTTC. Looking up the rest from reference TRBV29-1 and TRBJ1-2 gives the full variable domain: SAVISQKPSRDICQRGTSLTIQCQVDSQVTMMFWYRQQPGQSLTLIATANQGSEATYESGFVIDKFPISRPNLTFSTLTVSNMSPEDSSIYLCSVEESGRELYGYTFGSGTRLTVV.